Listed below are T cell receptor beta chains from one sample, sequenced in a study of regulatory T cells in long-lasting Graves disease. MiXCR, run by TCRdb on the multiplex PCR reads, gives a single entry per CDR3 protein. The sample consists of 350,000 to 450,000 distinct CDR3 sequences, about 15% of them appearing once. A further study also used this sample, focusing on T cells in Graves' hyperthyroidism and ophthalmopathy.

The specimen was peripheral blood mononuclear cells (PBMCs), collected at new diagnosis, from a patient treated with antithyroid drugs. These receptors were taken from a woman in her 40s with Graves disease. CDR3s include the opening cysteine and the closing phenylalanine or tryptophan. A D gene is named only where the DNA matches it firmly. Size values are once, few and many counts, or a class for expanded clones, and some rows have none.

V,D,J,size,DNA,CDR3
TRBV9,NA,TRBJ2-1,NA,TGTGCCAGCAGCGTAGGAGGGTTCGATGAGCAGTTCTTC,CASSVGGFDEQFF
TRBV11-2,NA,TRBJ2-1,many,TGTGCCAGCAGCTTAGTAAGGACGGCGGCGAGCTCCTACAATGAGCAGTTCTTC,CASSLVRTAASSYNEQFF
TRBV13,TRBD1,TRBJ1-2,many,TGTGCCAGCAGCTCTTATTCCGGGACAGGCCACTATGGCTACACCTTC,CASSSYSGTGHYGYTF
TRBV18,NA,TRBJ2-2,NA,TGTGCCAGCTCACCTATGAGGGGCACCGGGGAGCTGTTTTTT,CASSPMRGTGELFF
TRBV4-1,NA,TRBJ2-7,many,TGCGCCAGCAGCCAAGGGTTCGGAGGATACGAGCAGTACTTC,CASSQGFGGYEQYF
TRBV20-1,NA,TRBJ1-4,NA,TGCAGTGCTAGAGGTGGAGGGCTGGTTGAAAAACTGTTTTTT,CSARGGGLVEKLFF
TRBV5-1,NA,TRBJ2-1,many,TGCGCCAGCAGCTTGGGGCCGCGGGGAACCTACAATGAGCAGTTCTTC,CASSLGPRGTYNEQFF
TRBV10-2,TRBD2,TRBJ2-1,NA,TGCGCCAGCACTGGGACTAGCGGGACGCTCTACAATGAGCAGTTCTTC,CASTGTSGTLYNEQFF
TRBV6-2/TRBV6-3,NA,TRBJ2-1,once,TGTGTCAGCCCAGGAGGCCCCTCCTACAATGAGCAGTTCTTC,CVSPGGPSYNEQFF
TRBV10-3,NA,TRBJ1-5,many,TGTGCCATCACTGGGACCCTCAGGCAGCCCCAGCATTTT,CAITGTLRQPQHF
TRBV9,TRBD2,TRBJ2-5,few,TGTGCCAGCAGCGTAGCTGCGGGAGCGGAGACCCAGTACTTC,CASSVAAGAETQYF
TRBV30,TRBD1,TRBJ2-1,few,TGTGCCTGGAGTTACCGGGACAGGGGCGATGAGCAGTTCTTC,CAWSYRDRGDEQFF
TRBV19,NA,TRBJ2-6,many,TGTGCCAGTAGTATAGAAGGAGACTTTTGGGCCAACGTCCTGACTTTC,CASSIEGDFWANVLTF
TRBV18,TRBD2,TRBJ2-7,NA,TGTGCCAGCTCACCCCCGCCCCGGGAGGGTCCCAGCTCCTACGAGCAGTACTTC,CASSPPPREGPSSYEQYF
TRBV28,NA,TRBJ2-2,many,TGTGCCAGCAGTTTAAGGCCGAGGGGGGAGCTGTTTTTT,CASSLRPRGELFF
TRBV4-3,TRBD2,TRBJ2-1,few,TGCGCCAGCAGCCCCAGGGACTACCACAATGAGCAGTTCTTC,CASSPRDYHNEQFF
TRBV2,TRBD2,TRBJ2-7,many,TGTGCCAGCATTGATAGGCTAGCGGGCTACTCCTACGAGCAGTACTTC,CASIDRLAGYSYEQYF
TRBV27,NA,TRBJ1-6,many,TGTGCCAGCAGTCCCAATCTTCGGGGGTCACCCCTCCACTTT,CASSPNLRGSPLHF
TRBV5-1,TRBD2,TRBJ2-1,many,TGCGCCAGCAGCTTGGTGTTAGCGGGAGCTGATGAGCAGTTCTTC,CASSLVLAGADEQFF
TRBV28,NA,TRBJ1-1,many,TGTGCCAGCAGTTTATTGAGGACCGAAGCTTTCTTT,CASSLLRTEAFF
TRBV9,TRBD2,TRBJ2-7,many,TGTGCCAGCAGCCCGCTAGGGGGGACTAGCGGGAGCCCCGGCTACGAGCAGTACTTC,CASSPLGGTSGSPGYEQYF
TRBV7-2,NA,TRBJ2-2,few,TGTGCCAGCAGTGAAGGACTTCGCACCGGGGAGCTGTTTTTT,CASSEGLRTGELFF
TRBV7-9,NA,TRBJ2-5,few,TGTGCCAGCAGCTCCTTTAAAAGGGAGGGGGCAAAGCGAGGCCAGTACTTC,CASSSFKREGAKRGQYF
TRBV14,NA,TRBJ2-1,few,TGTGCCAGCAGCCAAGACGGCCTATTCCCTGGGGATGAGCAGTTCTTC,CASSQDGLFPGDEQFF
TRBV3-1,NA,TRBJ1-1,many,TGTGCCAGCAGCCAAGATTCGGTGGGGGTTACTGAAGCTTTCTTT,CASSQDSVGVTEAFF
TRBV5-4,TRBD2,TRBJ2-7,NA,TGTGCCAGCAGCTCAGTCACTAGCGGGAAAAGCTACGAGCAGTACTTC,CASSSVTSGKSYEQYF
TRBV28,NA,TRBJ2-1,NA,TGTGCCAGCAGTTTTGGAGGGAACTCCTACAATGAGCAGTTCTTC,CASSFGGNSYNEQFF
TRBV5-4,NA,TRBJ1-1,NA,TGTGCCAGCAGCTTGGGGGGAGGGACGAACACTGAAGCTTTCTTT,CASSLGGGTNTEAFF
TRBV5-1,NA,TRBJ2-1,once,TGCGCCAGCAGCTTGGCCTCTGGACTAGGGGGCGGGAATGAGCAGTTCTTC,CASSLASGLGGGNEQFF
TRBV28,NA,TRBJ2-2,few,TGTGCCAGCACCATGGGGGGGACACCCGGGGAGCTGTTTTTT,CASTMGGTPGELFF
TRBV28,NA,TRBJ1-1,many,TGTGCCAGCAGTTCCCCGGCAGGGGCTTATTCGGAAGCTTTCTTT,CASSSPAGAYSEAFF
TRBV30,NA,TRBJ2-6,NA,TGTGCCTCAACAGACTCTGGGGCCAACGTCCTGACTTTC,CASTDSGANVLTF
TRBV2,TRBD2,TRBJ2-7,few,TGTGCCAGCAGGAGACCCGGACTAGCGGGAGCTTACGAGCAGTACTTC,CASRRPGLAGAYEQYF
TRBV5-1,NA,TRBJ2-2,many,TGCGCCAGCAGCCAAGGGATGTCCAGTGGTTCCGGGGAGCTGTTTTTT,CASSQGMSSGSGELFF
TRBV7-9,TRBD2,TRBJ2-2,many,TGTGCCAGCAGCACCCCCGCGGGGGGTAACGGGGAGCTGTTTTTT,CASSTPAGGNGELFF
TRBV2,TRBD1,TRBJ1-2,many,TGTGCCGGTAGGGAGGACAGGGGCTATGGCTACACCTTC,CAGREDRGYGYTF
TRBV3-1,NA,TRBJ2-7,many,TGTGCCAGCAGCCAGGCGGCTTCCTACGAGCAGTACTTC,CASSQAASYEQYF
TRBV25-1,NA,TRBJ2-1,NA,TGTGCCAGCATGGTGGACAGAGATGAGCAGTTCTTC,CASMVDRDEQFF
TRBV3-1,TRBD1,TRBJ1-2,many,TGTGCCAGCAGTCAGGGACAGCGGAGCGGCTACACCTTC,CASSQGQRSGYTF
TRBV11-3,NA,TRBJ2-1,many,TGTGCCAGCAGCTTCCGAGGCATAAATGAGCAGTTCTTC,CASSFRGINEQFF
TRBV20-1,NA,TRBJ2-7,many,TGCAGTGCTAGAGTTATCCCGGGGAATGACGAGCAGTACTTC,CSARVIPGNDEQYF
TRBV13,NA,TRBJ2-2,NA,TGTGCCAGCAGCTCCGGGACTCCCACCGGGGAGCTGTTTTTT,CASSSGTPTGELFF
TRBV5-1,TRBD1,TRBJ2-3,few,TGCGCCAGCAGCTCCGGGACAGGGGACGGTCCAGATACGCAGTATTTT,CASSSGTGDGPDTQYF
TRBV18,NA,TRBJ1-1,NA,TGTGCCAGCTCATCGCCGGGGGCCACTGAAGCTTTCTTT,CASSSPGATEAFF
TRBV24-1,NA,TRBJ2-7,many,TGTGCCACCAGTCGGTTCGGGAGTTACGAGCAGTACTTC,CATSRFGSYEQYF
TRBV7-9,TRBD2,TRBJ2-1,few,TGTGCCAGCAGCCGACAGTACCTAGCGGAGGACAATGAGCAGTTCTTC,CASSRQYLAEDNEQFF